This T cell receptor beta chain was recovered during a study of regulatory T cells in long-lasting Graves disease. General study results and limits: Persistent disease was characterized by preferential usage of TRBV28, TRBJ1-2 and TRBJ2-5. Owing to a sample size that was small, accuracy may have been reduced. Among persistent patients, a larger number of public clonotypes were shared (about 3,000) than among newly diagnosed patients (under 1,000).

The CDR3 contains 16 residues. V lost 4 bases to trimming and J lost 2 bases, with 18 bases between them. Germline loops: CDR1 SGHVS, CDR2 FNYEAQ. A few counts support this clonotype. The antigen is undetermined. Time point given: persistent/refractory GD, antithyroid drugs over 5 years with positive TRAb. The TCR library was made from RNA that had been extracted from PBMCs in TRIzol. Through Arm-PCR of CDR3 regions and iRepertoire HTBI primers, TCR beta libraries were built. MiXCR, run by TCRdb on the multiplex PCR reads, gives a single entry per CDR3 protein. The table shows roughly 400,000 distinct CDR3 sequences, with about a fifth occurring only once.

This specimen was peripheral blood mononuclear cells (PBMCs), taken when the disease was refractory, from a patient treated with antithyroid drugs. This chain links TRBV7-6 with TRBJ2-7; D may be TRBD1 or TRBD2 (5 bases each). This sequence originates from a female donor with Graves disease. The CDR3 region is CASSSLRGPLAYEQYF. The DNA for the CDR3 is TGTGCCAGCAGCTCCCTAAGGGGACCCCTAGCCTACGAGCAGTACTTC. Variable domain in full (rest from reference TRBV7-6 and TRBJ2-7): GAGVSQSPRYKVTKRGQDVALRCDPISGHVSLYWYRQALGQGPEFLTYFNYEAQQDKSGLPNDRFSAERPEGSISTLTIQRTEQRDSAMYRCASSSLRGPLAYEQYFGPGTRLTVT.